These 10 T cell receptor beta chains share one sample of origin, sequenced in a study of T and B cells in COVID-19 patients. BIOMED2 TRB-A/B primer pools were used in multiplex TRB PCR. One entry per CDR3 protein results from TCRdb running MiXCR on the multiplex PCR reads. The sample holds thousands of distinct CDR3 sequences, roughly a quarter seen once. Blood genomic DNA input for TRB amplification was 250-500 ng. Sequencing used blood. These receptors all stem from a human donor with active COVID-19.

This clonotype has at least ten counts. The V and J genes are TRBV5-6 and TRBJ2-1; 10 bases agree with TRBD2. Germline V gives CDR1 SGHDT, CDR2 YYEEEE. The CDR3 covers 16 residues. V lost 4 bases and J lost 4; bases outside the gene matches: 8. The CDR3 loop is CASSPLGLALYNEQFF. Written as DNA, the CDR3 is TGTGCCAGCAGCCCGTTGGGACTAGCGCTTTACAATGAGCAGTTCTTC.

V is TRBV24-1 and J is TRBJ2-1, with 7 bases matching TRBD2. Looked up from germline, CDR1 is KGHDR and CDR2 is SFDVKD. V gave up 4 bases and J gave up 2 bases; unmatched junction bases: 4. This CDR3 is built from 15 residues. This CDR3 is CATSELGGAYNEQFF. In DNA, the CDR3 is TGTGCCACCAGTGAGCTGGGGGGGGCCTACAATGAGCAGTTCTTC.

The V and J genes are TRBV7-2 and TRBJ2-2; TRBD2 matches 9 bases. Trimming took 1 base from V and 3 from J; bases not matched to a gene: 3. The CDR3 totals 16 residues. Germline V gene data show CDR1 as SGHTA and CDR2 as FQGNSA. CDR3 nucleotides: TGTGCCAGCAGCTTAGATAGCGGGAGTTACACCGGGGAGCTGTTTTTT. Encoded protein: CASSLDSGSYTGELFF. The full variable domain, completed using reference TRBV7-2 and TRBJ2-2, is GAGVSQSPSNKVTEKGKDVELRCDPISGHTALYWYRQSLGQGLEFLIYFQGNSAPDKSGLPSDRFSAERTGGSVSTLTIQRTQQEDSAVYLCASSLDSGSYTGELFFGEGSRLTVL.

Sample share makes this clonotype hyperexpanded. CDR3 in amino acids: CASSLARGLVAWRDTQYF. The CDR3 DNA follows: TGTGCCAGCAGCTTAGCGCGGGGACTAGTGGCCTGGAGGGATACGCAGTATTTT. The chain couples TRBV11-1 to TRBJ2-3, with TRBD2 identical over 8 bases. With V trimmed by 0 bases and J by 6 bases, 14 bases remained unmatched. CDR1 and CDR2 (germline): SGHAT, FQDESV (reference sequence). The CDR3 runs to 18 residues.

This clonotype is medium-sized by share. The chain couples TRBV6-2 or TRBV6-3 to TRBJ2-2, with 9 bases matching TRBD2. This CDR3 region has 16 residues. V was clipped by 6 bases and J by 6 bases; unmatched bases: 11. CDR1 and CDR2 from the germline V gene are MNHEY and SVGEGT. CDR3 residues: CASSQPGLALPGELFF. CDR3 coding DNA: TGTGCCAGCAGCCAACCGGGACTAGCTCTACCCGGGGAGCTGTTTTTT.

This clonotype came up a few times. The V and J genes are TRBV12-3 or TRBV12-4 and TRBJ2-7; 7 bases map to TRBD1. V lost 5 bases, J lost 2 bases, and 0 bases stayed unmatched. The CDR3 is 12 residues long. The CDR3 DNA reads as TGTGCCAGCAGTCAGGGGGCCTACGAGCAGTACTTC. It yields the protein CASSQGAYEQYF.

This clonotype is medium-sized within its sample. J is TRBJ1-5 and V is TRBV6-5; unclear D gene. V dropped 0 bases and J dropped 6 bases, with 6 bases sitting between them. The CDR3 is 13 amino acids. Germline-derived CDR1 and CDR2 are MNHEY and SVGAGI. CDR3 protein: CASSYSKGQPQHF. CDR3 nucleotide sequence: TGTGCCAGCAGTTACTCGAAGGGTCAGCCCCAGCATTTT.

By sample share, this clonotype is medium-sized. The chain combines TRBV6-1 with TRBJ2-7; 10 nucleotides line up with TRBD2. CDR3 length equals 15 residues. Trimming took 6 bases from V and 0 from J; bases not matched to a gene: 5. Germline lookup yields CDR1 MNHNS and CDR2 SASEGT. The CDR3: CASRATSGPSYEQYF. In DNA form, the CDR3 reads TGTGCCAGCAGAGCGACTAGCGGGCCCTCCTACGAGCAGTACTTC.

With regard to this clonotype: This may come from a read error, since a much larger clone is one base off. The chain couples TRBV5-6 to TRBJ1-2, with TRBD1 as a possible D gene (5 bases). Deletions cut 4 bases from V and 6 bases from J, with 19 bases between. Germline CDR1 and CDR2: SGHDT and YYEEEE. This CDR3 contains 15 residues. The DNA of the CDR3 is TGTGCCAGCAGCCCAACGACAGACCCTGCTAATGGCTACACCTTC. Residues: CASSPTTDPANGYTF.

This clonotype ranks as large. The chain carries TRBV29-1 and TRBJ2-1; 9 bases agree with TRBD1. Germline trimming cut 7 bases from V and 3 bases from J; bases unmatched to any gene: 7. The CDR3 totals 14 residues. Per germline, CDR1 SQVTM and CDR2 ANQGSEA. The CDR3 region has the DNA TGCAGCGGACGGGACAGGGCTGGCTACAATGAGCAGTTCTTC. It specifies CSGRDRAGYNEQFF.